Below, one T cell receptor beta chain is given with its context. The data stem from a study of blood T cell repertoires in COVID-19. As for the study in general: COVID-19 samples collected from the United States, Italy and Spain covered acute and convalescent phases.

The V end was cut by 3 bases, the J end by 0 bases, with 22 bases between. CDR1 and CDR2 (germline): ENHRY, SYGVKD. The CDR3 has 19 residues. Produced via immunoSEQ multiplex PCR; TCRdb's table is partial and in-frame only. There are around 50,000 clones in the sample; roughly 88% occur only once, and around 15% lies in the top ten. This chain links TRBV10-3 with TRBJ2-3; possibly TRBD1 for D (6 bases). The clonotype was recovered from a human donor in a cohort sampled during active COVID-19. The source material was peripheral blood. CDR3 in amino acids: CAISDLRGLTSSSTDTQYF. The CDR3 region has the DNA TGTGCCATCAGTGACCTCAGGGGATTGACCTCTTCCAGCACAGATACGCAGTATTTT.